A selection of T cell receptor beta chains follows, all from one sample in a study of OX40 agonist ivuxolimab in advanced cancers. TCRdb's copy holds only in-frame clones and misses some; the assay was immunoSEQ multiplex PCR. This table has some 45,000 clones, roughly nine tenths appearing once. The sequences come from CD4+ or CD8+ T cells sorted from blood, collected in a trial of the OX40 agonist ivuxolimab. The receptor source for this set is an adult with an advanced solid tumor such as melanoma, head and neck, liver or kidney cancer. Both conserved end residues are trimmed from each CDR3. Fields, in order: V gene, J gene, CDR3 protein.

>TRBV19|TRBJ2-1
VSSITHGTALHNEQF
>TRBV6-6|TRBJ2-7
ASNDRGIAYEQY
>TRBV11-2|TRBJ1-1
ASSLLTEAF
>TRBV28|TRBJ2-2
ASSSEELF
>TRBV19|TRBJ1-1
ASMSTNFNTEAF
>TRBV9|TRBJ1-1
ASSGGDRGAF
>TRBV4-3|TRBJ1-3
ASSQTISGNTIY
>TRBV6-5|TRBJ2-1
ASSDTELVEF
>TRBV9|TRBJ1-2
ASSGDNRGIYGYT
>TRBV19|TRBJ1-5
ASSSQPQH
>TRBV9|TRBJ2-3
ASSPSTDTQY
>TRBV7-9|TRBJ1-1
ASSPSRVEAF
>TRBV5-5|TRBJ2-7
ASSWAMNPNEQY
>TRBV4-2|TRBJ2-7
ASSQESTYEQY
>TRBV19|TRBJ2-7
ASSTGGTVYEQY
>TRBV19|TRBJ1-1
ASILPSGGDEVNTEAF
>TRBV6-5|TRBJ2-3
ASSGGDTQY
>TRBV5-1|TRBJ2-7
ASSSSRDRGYEQY
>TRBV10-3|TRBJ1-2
AISESDSTNYGYT
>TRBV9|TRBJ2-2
ASSKTGELF
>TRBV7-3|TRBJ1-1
ASSPTGGLGTEAF
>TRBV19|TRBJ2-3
ASSTSVQGGTKDTQY
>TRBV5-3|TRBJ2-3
ASSPAWGITDTQY
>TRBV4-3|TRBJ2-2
ASSQGMRPLGRGTGELF
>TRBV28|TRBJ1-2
ASSLSENYGYT
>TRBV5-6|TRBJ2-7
ASSPTEPYEQY
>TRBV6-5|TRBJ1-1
ASTLGGEDTEAF
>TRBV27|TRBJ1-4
ASSLWGGRELF
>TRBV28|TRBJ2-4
ASSPGQGLAKNIQY
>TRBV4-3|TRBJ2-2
ASSQARTGELF
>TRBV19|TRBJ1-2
ASSTDLGGREYGYT
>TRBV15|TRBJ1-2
ATRKKGQETNYGYT
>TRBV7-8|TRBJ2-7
ASSFSTGSYEQY
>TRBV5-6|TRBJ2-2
ASSFLNFAGAGNTGELF
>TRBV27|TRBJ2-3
ASSLMAPDTQY
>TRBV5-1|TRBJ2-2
ASSLSYNEHRGAV
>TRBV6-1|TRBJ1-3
ASSDDYTIY
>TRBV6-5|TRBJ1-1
ASRGRSNWITEAF
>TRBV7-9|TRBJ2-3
ASPPSGYSSTDTQY
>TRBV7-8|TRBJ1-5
ASSTSGQGQGQPQH
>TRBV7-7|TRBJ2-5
ASSLGLAGGYQETQY
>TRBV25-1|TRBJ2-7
ASSAGQGAKSEQY
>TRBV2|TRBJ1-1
ASIPPGDRGPEAF
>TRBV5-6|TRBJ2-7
ASIGTEDLYEQY
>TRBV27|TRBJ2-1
ASSSGDNEQF
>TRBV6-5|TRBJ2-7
ASTQGYEQY
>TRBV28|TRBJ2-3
ASSPESPRDTQY
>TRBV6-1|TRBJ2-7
ASSDWGLYYEQY
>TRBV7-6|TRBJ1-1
ASRRTGPPNTEAF
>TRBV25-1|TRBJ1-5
ASSETGGDQPQH
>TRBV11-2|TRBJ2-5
ASSLAQETQY
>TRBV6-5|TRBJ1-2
ASSGQNFYGYT
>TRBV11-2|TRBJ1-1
ASSLEVGAGTEAF
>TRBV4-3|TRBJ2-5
ASSQQGAVETQY
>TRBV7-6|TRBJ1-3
ASSSRGTAGNTIY
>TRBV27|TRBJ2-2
ASSDWGTGELF
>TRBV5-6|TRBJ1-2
ASSWGTGGVGGYT
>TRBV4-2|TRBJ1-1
ASTWGGEAF
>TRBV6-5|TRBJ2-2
ASSYSYRGPTGELF
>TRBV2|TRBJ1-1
ASSVTEAF